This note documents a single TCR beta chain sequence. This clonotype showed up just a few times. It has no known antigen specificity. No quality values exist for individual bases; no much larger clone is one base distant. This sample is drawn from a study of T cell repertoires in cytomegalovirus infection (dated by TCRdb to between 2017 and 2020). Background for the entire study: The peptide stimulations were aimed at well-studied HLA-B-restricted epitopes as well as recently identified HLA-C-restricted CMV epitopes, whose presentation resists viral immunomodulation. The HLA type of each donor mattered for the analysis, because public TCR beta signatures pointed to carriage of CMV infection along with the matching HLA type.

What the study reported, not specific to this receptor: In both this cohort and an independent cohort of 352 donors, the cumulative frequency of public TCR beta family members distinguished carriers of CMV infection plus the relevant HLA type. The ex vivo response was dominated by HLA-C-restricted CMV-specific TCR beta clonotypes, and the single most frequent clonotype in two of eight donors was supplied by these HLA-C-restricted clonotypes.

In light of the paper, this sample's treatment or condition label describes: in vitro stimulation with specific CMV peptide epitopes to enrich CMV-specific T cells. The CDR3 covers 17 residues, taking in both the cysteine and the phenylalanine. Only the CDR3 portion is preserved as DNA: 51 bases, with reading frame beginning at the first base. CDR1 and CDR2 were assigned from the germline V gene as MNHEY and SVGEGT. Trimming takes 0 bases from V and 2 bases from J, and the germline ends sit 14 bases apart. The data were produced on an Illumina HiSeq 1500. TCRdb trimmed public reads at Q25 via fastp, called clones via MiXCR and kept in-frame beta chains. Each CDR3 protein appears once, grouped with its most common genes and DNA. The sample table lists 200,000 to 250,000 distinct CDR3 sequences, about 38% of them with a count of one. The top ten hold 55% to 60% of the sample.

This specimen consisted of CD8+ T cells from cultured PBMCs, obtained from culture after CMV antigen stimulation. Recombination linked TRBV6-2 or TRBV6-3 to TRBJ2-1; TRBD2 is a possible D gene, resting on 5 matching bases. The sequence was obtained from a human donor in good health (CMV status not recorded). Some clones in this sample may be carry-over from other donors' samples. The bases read TGTGCCAGCAGTTACTCCCCCCCGGGAAGGACCTACAATGAGCAGTTCTTC. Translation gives CASSYSPPGRTYNEQFF.